The 29 T cell receptor beta chains presented below share a single source sample, sequenced in a study of a mutant IDH1 vaccine in newly diagnosed glioma (dated by TCRdb to the early 2020s). No antigen has been assigned to these receptors. The library was generated by the immunoSEQ multiplex PCR assay. What TCRdb holds here is the immuneACCESS table cut down to in-frame rearrangements. Part of the clones is not present; checked against another copy, under half of the missing clones reflect an unresolved V gene, and the others are unexplained. The sample profile shows tens of thousands of clones; roughly 74% of them were found once. The leading ten clones occupy roughly 5% of the sample. Read against the paper, the sample's time point label means: week 35, safety follow-up. Each vaccine dose was 300 ug of a 20-mer mutant IDH1 peptide in Montanide, given subcutaneously with topical imiquimod. The specimen was PBMCs, collected from a glioma patient whose treatment included an IDH1 peptide vaccine. These receptors originate from a man aged 50 to 60 with glioma.

The chain employs TRBV4-1 and TRBJ1-5; 7 bases are a match to TRBD1. This CDR3 has 16 amino acids. Per the germline V gene, CDR1 is MGHRA and CDR2 is YSYEKL. V shed 4 bases, J shed 3 bases, and the junction held 9 bases outside the gene matches. CDR3 sequence (DNA): TGCGCCAGCAGCCTAGAGCCGGGACAGTTCAATCAGCCCCAGCATTTT. Amino acid sequence: CASSLEPGQFNQPQHF.

This chain joins TRBV6-6 and TRBJ1-1, with 9 bases that match TRBD1. CDR3 length: 16 amino acids. After removal of 5 bases from V and 1 base from J, the junction contained 8 bases not matched to a gene. Germline CDR1 MNHNY, CDR2 SVGAGI (reference sequence). Here the CDR3 DNA reads TGTGCCAGCAGTCGCATGACAGGGGGTGGGAACACTGAAGCTTTCTTT. Protein sequence: CASSRMTGGGNTEAFF.

The V call is TRBV29-1, the J call TRBJ1-2; D is perhaps TRBD1 (6 bases). The CDR3 is 14 residues long. V was shortened by 3 bases and J by 2 bases, with 13 bases between the two germline ends. Germline V gives CDR1 SQVTM, CDR2 ANQGSEA. CDR3 residues: CSVDKRGENYGYTF. For the CDR3, the DNA is TGCAGCGTTGACAAAAGGGGGGAAAACTATGGCTACACCTTC.

This chain links TRBV7-9 with TRBJ2-5, with 8 bases that match TRBD1. The CDR3 has 15 residues. V lost 2 bases, J lost 5 bases, and 7 bases stayed unmatched. Germline V gene sequence: CDR1 SEHNR, CDR2 FQNEAQ (reference sequence). The chain's CDR3 is CASSLSPGGGETQYF. The CDR3 DNA reads as TGTGCCAGCAGCTTATCCCCAGGGGGCGGGGAGACCCAGTACTTC.

The J gene is TRBJ1-1, the V gene TRBV28; maybe TRBD1 (5 bases). Germline assignment: CDR1 MDHEN and CDR2 SYDVKM. The V end lost 7 bases, the J end lost 4 bases, and 13 bases lay between the germline ends. The CDR3 has 13 amino acids. The CDR3 sequence is CASKMTELTEAFF. The CDR3 nucleotides are TGTGCCAGCAAGATGACAGAACTCACTGAAGCTTTCTTT.

This clone was counted at least ten times. The chain combines TRBV27 with TRBJ2-7; D gene ambiguous. There are 15 residues in the CDR3. Trimming left V 2 bases short and J 0 bases short, with 11 bases between. Looked up from germline, CDR1 is MNHEY and CDR2 is SMNVEV (reference sequence). Written as DNA, the CDR3 is TGTGCCAGCAGTTTAACGAGTAGCCCCTCCTACGAGCAGTACTTC. This codes for CASSLTSSPSYEQYF.

This chain joins TRBV19 and TRBJ1-5; perhaps TRBD1 as D (6 bases). The V gene lost 5 bases and the J gene lost 3 bases, with 14 bases spanning the gap. The CDR3 loop spans 15 amino acids. CDR1 is LNHDA, CDR2 SQIVND, per germline (reference sequence). The CDR3 DNA is TGTGCCAGTAGTCCCCTACAGGGTTTCAATCAGCCCCAGCATTTT. Amino acids: CASSPLQGFNQPQHF.

The rearrangement uses TRBV7-8 and TRBJ1-5; no clear D gene. In germline, CDR1 is SGHVS, CDR2 FQNEAQ. Trimming left V 5 bases short and J 4 bases short, with 15 bases between. The CDR3 runs to 15 residues. CDR3 sequence reads: CASSPLQGRNQPQHF. CDR3 in DNA: TGTGCCAGCAGCCCTTTACAAGGGAGGAATCAGCCCCAGCATTTT. The full variable domain, completed using reference TRBV7-8 and TRBJ1-5, is GAGVSQSPRYKVAKRGQDVALRCDPISGHVSLFWYQQALGQGPEFLTYFQNEAQLDKSGLPSDRFFAERPEGSVSTLKIQRTQQEDSAVYLCASSPLQGRNQPQHFGDGTRLSIL.

The chain couples TRBV19 to TRBJ1-1, with D uncertain. The germline CDR1 and CDR2 sequences are LNHDA and SQIVND (reference sequence). This CDR3 region has 16 residues. Trimming cost V 5 bases and J 1 base, with 17 bases left between them. The CDR3 spells CASSPPGSVGNTEAFF. CDR3 coding DNA: TGTGCCAGTAGTCCACCCGGGTCCGTCGGGAACACTGAAGCTTTCTTT.

The rearrangement joins TRBV19 to TRBJ2-7, with unresolved D. This CDR3 is built from 11 residues. The V gene's germline CDR1 is LNHDA and CDR2 SQIVND (reference sequence). V lost 6 bases and J 3 bases, leaving 6 bases between the germline ends. The CDR3 protein is CASSSLYEQYF. The CDR3 DNA is TGTGCCAGTAGCTCCCTCTACGAGCAGTACTTC. Filled out from reference TRBV19 and TRBJ2-7, the complete variable domain reads DGGITQSPKYLFRKEGQNVTLSCEQNLNHDAMYWYRQDPGQGLRLIYYSQIVNDFQKGDIAEGYSVSREKKESFPLTVTSAQKNPTAFYLCASSSLYEQYFGPGTRLTVT.

The V and J genes are TRBV14 and TRBJ2-7; 8 bases are a match to TRBD2. CDR3 size: 13 residues. The V gene end was trimmed by 1 base and the J gene end by 6 bases; junction bases not matched to a gene: 2. Germline V gene data show CDR1 as SGHDN and CDR2 as FVKESK. The CDR3 DNA sequence: TGTGCCAGCAGCCAAGTCGGGGGGGCCGAGCAGTACTTC. Translated: CASSQVGGAEQYF.

The chain recombines TRBV7-2 with TRBJ2-7; D gene ambiguous. The CDR3 totals 13 residues. Trimming pared 7 bases from V and 6 bases from J, leaving 16 bases between. From germline, CDR1 is SGHTA and CDR2 FQGNSA. CDR3 amino acids: CASTPPDRSEQYF. The CDR3 DNA follows: TGTGCCAGCACCCCACCTGATCGAAGCGAGCAGTACTTC.

In nucleotides, the CDR3 is TGCAGCGTTCAGAGGCGGGAATTAGGCAATGAGCAGTTCTTC. Its protein product is CSVQRRELGNEQFF. V usage is TRBV29-1 and J usage is TRBJ2-1; D is possibly TRBD2 (6 bases). This CDR3 spans 14 amino acids. Germline V gene data show CDR1 as SQVTM and CDR2 as ANQGSEA. V lost 5 bases and J 6 bases, leaving 17 bases between the germline ends.

The chain employs TRBV25-1 and TRBJ1-5, with 9 bases identical to TRBD1. The trim removed 6 bases at V and 4 bases at J, leaving 16 bases unmatched. Looked up from germline, CDR1 is MGHDK and CDR2 is SYGVNS. This CDR3 is built from 18 residues. CDR3 protein: CASRWTGEGWLVNQPQHF. DNA for the CDR3: TGTGCCAGCAGGTGGACAGGGGAAGGCTGGCTAGTGAATCAGCCCCAGCATTTT.

V usage is TRBV19 and J usage is TRBJ1-5; maybe TRBD1 (6 bases). Trimming removed 3 bases from V and 1 base from J, with 13 bases in between. This CDR3 region has 16 residues. The germline CDR1 and CDR2 sequences are LNHDA and SQIVND (reference sequence). CDR3 protein: CASSIWGAYSNQPQHF. The CDR3, as DNA: TGTGCCAGTAGTATCTGGGGGGCTTACAGCAATCAGCCCCAGCATTTT.

The chain uses TRBV4-1 and TRBJ2-3; the D is unclear. Germline assignment: CDR1 MGHRA and CDR2 YSYEKL. V lost 4 bases, J lost 0 bases, and 14 bases lay in between. The CDR3 runs 16 residues. CDR3 loop: CASSPRGTASTDTQYF. CDR3 nucleotides: TGCGCCAGCAGCCCCAGAGGAACCGCTAGCACAGATACGCAGTATTTT.

The genes are TRBV5-4 and TRBJ2-3, with D tentatively TRBD1 or TRBD2 (5 bases each). This CDR3 comprises 15 residues. Per the germline V gene, CDR1 is SGHNT and CDR2 is YYREEE (reference sequence). Trimming stripped 3 bases from V and 6 bases from J, with 17 bases between. The CDR3 bases are TGTGCCAGCAGCTACACCGGGACCGTAGAGGATACGCAGTATTTT. Translation gives CASSYTGTVEDTQYF.

There are a few counts of this clone. J is TRBJ2-2 and V is TRBV30; 7 bases line up with TRBD2. The CDR3 loop spans 14 amino acids. The junction had 2 bases not matched to a gene; V was cut back by 0 bases and J by 4 bases. Germline V gene lookup returns CDR1 GTSNPN and CDR2 SVGIG (reference sequence). The CDR3 region has the DNA TGTGCCTGGAGTGTGGGAGGGAGCACCGGGGAGCTGTTTTTT. This codes for CAWSVGGSTGELFF.

V is TRBV10-3 and J is TRBJ2-6; D is unresolved. CDR3 size: 12 residues. Per the germline V gene, CDR1 is ENHRY and CDR2 is SYGVKD. Trimming took off 6 bases at V and 6 bases at J, with 6 bases between the two ends. CDR3 in DNA: TGTGCCATCAGCCAGGAGGCCAACGTCCTGACTTTC. Its translation is CAISQEANVLTF.

This chain joins TRBV7-9 and TRBJ2-7, with 8 positions matching TRBD1. CDR3 length equals 15 residues. In germline, CDR1 is SEHNR, CDR2 FQNEAQ (reference sequence). V lost 1 base, J lost 7 bases, and 9 bases stayed unmatched. The CDR3 spells CASSLGTGRSREQYF. CDR3 coding DNA: TGTGCCAGCAGCTTAGGGACAGGGAGATCGAGGGAGCAGTACTTC.

The rearrangement links TRBV2 to TRBJ1-1; 8 nucleotides align to TRBD1. Germline CDR1 and CDR2: SNHLY and FYNNEI. The CDR3 is 14 amino acids. V shed 6 bases and J 1 base; nucleotides not matched to a gene: 4. CDR3: CASRVDRGNTEAFF. DNA of the CDR3: TGTGCCAGCAGGGTCGACAGGGGGAACACTGAAGCTTTCTTT.

The chain joins TRBV6-5 to TRBJ2-2; 9 bases are shared with TRBD2. Germline V lookup: CDR1 MNHEY, CDR2 SVGAGI. The CDR3 has 15 residues. After removal of 8 bases from V and 2 bases from J, the junction contained 6 bases not matched to a gene. CDR3 DNA sequence: TGTGCCAGCGGATTAGCGGGGGATAACACCGGGGAGCTGTTTTTT. Its protein product is CASGLAGDNTGELFF.

V and J are TRBV28 and TRBJ1-5; D is ambiguous. Trimming removed 7 bases from V and 5 bases from J, with 15 bases in between. Germline lookup yields CDR1 MDHEN and CDR2 SYDVKM. The CDR3 consists of 14 residues. The CDR3 DNA follows: TGTGCCAGCAAGGAGATGAGGGAAGATCAGCCCCAGCATTTT. This gives the protein CASKEMREDQPQHF.

The chain uses TRBV10-3 and TRBJ2-5, with D possibly TRBD2 on 6 matching bases. Between the trimmed V and J ends, which lost 7 bases and 1 base, there was a span of 13 bases. CDR1 and CDR2 (germline): ENHRY, SYGVKD. The CDR3 loop spans 14 amino acids. The CDR3 nucleotides are TGTGCCATCAAAGCGGTAGCGGCCCAAGAGACCCAGTACTTC. It is translated as CAIKAVAAQETQYF.

The rearrangement joins TRBV2 to TRBJ1-5; 7 nucleotides match TRBD1. V shed 1 base and J 6 bases; nucleotides not matched to a gene: 3. The CDR3 runs to 14 residues. Germline-derived CDR1 and CDR2 are SNHLY and FYNNEI. CDR3 loop: CASSEEGAVQPQHF. In DNA, the CDR3 is TGTGCCAGCAGTGAAGAGGGGGCCGTTCAGCCCCAGCATTTT.

This rearrangement joins TRBV5-4 to TRBJ1-5; TRBD1 is a possible D gene (6 bases). This CDR3 spans 13 amino acids. V was pared by 0 bases and J by 5 bases, with 6 bases between. Per germline, CDR1 SGHNT and CDR2 YYREEE (reference sequence). CDR3 sequence reads: CASSLDRDQPQHF. As DNA, the CDR3 is TGTGCCAGCAGCTTGGACAGGGATCAGCCCCAGCATTTT.

The chain joins TRBV4-3 to TRBJ2-7, with D possibly TRBD1 on 6 matching bases. The CDR3 length is 17 residues. V gave up 3 bases and J gave up 0 bases, with 18 bases separating them. Germline V lookup: CDR1 LGHNA, CDR2 YSLEER. The CDR3 nucleotides read TGCGCCAGCAGCCAGGGGAACGGACAGAATCCCTCCTACGAGCAGTACTTC. Its translation is CASSQGNGQNPSYEQYF.

This clone has just a few counts. CDR3 nucleotides: TGTGCCAGCAGCCAAGGGAGGAAGCGGACTAACTATGGCTACACCTTC. Protein: CASSQGRKRTNYGYTF. This chain uses TRBV14 with TRBJ1-2; the D is unclear. This CDR3 spans 16 amino acids. Trimming stripped 1 base from V and 0 bases from J, with 12 bases between. Germline values: CDR1 SGHDN, CDR2 FVKESK.

J is TRBJ1-1 and V is TRBV7-2, with D uncertain. Germline V gene sequence: CDR1 SGHTA, CDR2 FQGNSA. CDR3 length: 13 residues. With 2 bases removed from V and 8 bases from J, the gap between germline ends came to 12 bases. CDR3: CASSLTPGGEAFF. The CDR3, as DNA: TGTGCCAGCAGCTTAACCCCAGGAGGAGAAGCTTTCTTT.